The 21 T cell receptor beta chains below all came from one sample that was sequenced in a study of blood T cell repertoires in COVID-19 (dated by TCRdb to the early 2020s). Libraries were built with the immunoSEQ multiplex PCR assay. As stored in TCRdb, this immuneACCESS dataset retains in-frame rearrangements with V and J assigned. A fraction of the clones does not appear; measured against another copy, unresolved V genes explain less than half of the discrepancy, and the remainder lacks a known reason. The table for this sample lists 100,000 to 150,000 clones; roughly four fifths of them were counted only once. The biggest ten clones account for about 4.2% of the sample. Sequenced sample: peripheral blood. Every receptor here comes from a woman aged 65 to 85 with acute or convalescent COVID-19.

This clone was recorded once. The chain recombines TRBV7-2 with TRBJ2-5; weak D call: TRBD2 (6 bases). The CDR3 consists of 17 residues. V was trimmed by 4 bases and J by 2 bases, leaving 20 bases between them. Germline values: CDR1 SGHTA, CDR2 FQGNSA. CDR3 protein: CASSSSGWGESQETQYF. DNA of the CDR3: TGTGCCAGCAGCTCCTCGGGATGGGGGGAGAGTCAAGAGACCCAGTACTTC.

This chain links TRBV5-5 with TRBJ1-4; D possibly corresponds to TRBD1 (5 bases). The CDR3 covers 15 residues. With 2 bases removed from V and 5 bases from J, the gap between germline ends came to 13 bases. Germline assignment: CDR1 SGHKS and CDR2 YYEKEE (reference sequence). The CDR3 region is CASSFNRAGNEKLFF. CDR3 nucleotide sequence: TGTGCCAGCAGCTTTAATAGGGCAGGGAATGAAAAACTGTTTTTT.

CDR3 protein: CASSQDRGTGEGYTF. The CDR3 DNA sequence: TGCGCCAGCAGCCAAGATAGGGGGACAGGTGAAGGCTACACCTTC. This chain joins TRBV4-3 and TRBJ1-2, with 8 bases identical to TRBD1. CDR1 is LGHNA, CDR2 YSLEER, per germline. V gave up 0 bases and J gave up 8 bases; unmatched junction bases: 8. The CDR3 sequence is 15 residues long.

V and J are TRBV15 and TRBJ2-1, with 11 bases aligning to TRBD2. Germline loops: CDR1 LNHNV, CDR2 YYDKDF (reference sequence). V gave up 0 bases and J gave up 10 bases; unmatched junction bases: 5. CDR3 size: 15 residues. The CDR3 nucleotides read TGTGCCACCAGCAGAGATCTGCCTAGCGGGGGGGAGCAGTTCTTC. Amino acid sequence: CATSRDLPSGGEQFF.

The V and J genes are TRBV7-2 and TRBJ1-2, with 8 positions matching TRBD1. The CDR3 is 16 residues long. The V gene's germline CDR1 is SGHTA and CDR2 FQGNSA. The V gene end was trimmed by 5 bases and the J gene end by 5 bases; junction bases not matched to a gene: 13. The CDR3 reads CASSKTGQGGGYGYTF. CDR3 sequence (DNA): TGTGCCAGCAGCAAGACTGGACAGGGCGGAGGGTATGGCTACACCTTC.

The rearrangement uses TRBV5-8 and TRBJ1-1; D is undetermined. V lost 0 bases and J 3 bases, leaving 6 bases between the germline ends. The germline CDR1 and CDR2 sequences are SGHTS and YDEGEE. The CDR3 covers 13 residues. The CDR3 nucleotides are TGTGCCAGCAGCTTGGCCCGGGACACTGAAGCTTTCTTT. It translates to CASSLARDTEAFF.

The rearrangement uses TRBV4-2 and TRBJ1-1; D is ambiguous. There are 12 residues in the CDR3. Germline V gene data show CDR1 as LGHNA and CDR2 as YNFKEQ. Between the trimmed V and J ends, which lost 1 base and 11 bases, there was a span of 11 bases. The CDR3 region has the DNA TGTGCCAGCAGCCAAGGGAGCCCGTTTGCTTTCTTT. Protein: CASSQGSPFAFF.

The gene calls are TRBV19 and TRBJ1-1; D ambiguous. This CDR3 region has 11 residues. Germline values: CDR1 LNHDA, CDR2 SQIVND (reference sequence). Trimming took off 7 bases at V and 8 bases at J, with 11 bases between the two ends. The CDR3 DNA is TGTGCCAGTAACGCAAGAGCCGAAGCTTTCTTT. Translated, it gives CASNARAEAFF.

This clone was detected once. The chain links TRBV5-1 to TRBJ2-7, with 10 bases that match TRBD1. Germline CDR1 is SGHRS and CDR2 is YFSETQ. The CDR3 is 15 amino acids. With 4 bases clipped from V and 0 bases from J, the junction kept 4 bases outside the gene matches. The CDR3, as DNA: TGCGCCAGCAGCGCAAGACAGGGGGCCTCCTACGAGCAGTACTTC. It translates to CASSARQGASYEQYF.

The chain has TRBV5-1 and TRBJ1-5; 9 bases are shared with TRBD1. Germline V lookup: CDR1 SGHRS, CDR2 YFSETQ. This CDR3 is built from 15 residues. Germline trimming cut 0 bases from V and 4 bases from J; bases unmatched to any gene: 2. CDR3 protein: CASSLGQGVNQPQHF. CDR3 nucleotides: TGCGCCAGCAGCTTGGGACAGGGGGTGAATCAGCCCCAGCATTTT.

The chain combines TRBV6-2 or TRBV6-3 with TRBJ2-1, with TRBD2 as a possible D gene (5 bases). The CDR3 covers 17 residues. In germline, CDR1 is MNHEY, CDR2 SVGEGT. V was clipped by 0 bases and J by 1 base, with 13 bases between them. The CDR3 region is CASSYSTQTISYNEQFF. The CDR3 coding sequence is TGTGCCAGCAGTTACTCGACCCAGACTATTTCCTACAATGAGCAGTTCTTC.

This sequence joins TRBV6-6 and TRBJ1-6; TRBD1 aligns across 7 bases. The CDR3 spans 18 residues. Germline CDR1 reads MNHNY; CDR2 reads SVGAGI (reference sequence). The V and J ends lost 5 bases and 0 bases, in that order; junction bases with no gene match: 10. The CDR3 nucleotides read TGTGCCAGCAGTCGGACAGGCGGTACTAGCTCCTATAATTCACCCCTCCACTTT. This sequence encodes CASSRTGGTSSYNSPLHF.

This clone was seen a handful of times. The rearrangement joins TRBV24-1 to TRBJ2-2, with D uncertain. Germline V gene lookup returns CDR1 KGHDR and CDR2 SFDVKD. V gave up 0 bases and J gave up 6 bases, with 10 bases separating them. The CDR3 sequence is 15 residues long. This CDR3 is CATSDLGPDAGELFF. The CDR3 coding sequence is TGTGCCACCAGTGATTTGGGGCCAGACGCCGGGGAGCTGTTTTTT.

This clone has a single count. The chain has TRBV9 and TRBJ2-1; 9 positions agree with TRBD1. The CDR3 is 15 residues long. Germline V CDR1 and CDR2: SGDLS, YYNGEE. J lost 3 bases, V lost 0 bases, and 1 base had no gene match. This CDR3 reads CASSVETGGYNEQFF. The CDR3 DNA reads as TGTGCCAGCAGCGTAGAGACAGGGGGCTACAATGAGCAGTTCTTC. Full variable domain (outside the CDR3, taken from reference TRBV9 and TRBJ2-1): DSGVTQTPKHLITATGQRVTLRCSPRSGDLSVYWYQQSLDQGLQFLIQYYNGEERAKGNILERFSAQQFPDLHSELNLSSLELGDSALYFCASSVETGGYNEQFFGPGTRLTVL.

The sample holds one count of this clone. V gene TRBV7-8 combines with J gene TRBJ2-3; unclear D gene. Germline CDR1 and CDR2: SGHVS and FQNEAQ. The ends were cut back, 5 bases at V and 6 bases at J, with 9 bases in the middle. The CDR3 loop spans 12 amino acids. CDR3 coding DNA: TGTGCCAGCAGCCGGCCCCAGGATACGCAGTATTTT. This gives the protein CASSRPQDTQYF.

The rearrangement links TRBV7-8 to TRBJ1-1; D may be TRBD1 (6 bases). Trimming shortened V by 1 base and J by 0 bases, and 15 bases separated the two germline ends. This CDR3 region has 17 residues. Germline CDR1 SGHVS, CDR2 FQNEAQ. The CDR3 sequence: CASSLGTGRWMNTEAFF. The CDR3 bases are TGTGCCAGCAGCTTAGGAACAGGGCGGTGGATGAACACTGAAGCTTTCTTT.

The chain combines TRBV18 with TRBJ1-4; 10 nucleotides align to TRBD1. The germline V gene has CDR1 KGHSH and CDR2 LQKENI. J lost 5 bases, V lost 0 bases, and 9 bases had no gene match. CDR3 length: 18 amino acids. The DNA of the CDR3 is TGTGCCAGCTCACCACCGGGACAGGGGATTATATGGAATGAAAAACTGTTTTTT. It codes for CASSPPGQGIIWNEKLFF.

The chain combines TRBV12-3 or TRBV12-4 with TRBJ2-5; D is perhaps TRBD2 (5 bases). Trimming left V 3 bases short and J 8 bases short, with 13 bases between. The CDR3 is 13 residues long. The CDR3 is CASSFVFGETQYF. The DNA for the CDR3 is TGTGCCAGCAGTTTTGTGTTCGGGGAAACCCAGTACTTC.

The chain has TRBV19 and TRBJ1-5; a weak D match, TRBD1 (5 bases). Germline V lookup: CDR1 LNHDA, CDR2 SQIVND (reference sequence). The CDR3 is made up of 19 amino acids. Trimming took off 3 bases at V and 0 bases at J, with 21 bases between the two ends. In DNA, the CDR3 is TGTGCCAGTAGTATCACCAGGCCAGGGCGGCTAAATAGCAATCAGCCCCAGCATTTT. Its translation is CASSITRPGRLNSNQPQHF.

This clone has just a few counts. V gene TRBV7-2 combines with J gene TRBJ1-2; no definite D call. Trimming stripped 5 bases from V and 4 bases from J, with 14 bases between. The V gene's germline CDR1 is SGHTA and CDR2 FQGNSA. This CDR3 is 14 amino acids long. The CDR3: CASSPLEGSYGYTF. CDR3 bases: TGTGCCAGCAGCCCCCTGGAGGGAAGCTATGGCTACACCTTC.

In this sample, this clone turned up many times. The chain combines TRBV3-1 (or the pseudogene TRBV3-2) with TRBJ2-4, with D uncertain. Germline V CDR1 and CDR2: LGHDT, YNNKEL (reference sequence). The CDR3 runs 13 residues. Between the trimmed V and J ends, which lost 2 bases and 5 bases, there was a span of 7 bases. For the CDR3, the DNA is TGTGCCAGCAGCCAAAATCCTCAAAACATTCAGTACTTC. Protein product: CASSQNPQNIQYF.